This paragraph reports one T cell receptor beta chain. Its antigen is unidentified. CDR1 MNHNS and CDR2 SASEGT come from the germline V gene. The CDR3 is made up of 14 amino acids. V lost 2 bases and J lost 9, with 14 bases in between. These data are taken from a study of cytomegalovirus exposure and HLA in healthy donors. About the research overall: The same platform was used for the approximately 110 validation repertoires and the approximately 670 first-cohort repertoires, a later analysis reported. Overall study findings and caveats: According to a later analysis, TCR clusters from the first cohort tended to co-occur in the roughly 110 validation repertoires. Whilst most TCR sequences proved rare, a subset of public TCRs occurred across many donors.

Separate from the roughly 700-subject first cohort, the 120-subject validation cohort was the one that the donors belonged to. Only in-frame clones appear in the TCRdb table, and some are missing; sequencing was by immunoSEQ multiplex PCR. This repertoire shows under 150,000 clones, about 86% found once; its top ten account for around 8%. This chain uses TRBV6-1 with TRBJ1-5, with D unresolved. This receptor was taken from a woman aged 18-30 years in good health and CMV-seropositive. Sequencing was performed on PBMCs. The CDR3, as DNA: TGTGCCAGCAGTGAAATCCCTAAGCGGGGGCCCCAGCATTTT. It specifies CASSEIPKRGPQHF.